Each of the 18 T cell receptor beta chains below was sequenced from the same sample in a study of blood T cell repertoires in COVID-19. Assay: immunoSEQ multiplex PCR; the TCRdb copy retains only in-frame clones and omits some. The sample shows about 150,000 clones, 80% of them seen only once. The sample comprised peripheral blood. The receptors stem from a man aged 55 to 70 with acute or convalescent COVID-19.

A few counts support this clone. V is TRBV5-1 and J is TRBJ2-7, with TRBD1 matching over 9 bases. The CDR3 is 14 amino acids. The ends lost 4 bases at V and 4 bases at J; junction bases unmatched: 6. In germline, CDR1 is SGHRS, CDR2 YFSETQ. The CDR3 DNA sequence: TGCGCCAGCAGCGATAGGACAGGGGTTTACGAGCAGTACTTC. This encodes CASSDRTGVYEQYF.

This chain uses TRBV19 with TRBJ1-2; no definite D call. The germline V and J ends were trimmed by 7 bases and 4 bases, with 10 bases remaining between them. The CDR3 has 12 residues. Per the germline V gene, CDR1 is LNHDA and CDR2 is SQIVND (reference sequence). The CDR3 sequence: CASTEFSYGYTF. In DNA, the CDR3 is TGTGCCAGTACTGAGTTTAGCTATGGCTACACCTTC. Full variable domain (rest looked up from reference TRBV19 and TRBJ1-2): DGGITQSPKYLFRKEGQNVTLSCEQNLNHDAMYWYRQDPGQGLRLIYYSQIVNDFQKGDIAEGYSVSREKKESFPLTVTSAQKNPTAFYLCASTEFSYGYTFGSGTRLTVV.

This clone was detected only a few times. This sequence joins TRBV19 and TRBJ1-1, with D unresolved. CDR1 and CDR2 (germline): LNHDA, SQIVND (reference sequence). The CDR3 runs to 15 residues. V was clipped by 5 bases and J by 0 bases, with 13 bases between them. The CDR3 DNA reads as TGTGCCAGTAGTGCCGGAGTCCTCATGAACACTGAAGCTTTCTTT. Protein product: CASSAGVLMNTEAFF. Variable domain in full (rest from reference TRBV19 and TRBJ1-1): DGGITQSPKYLFRKEGQNVTLSCEQNLNHDAMYWYRQDPGQGLRLIYYSQIVNDFQKGDIAEGYSVSREKKESFPLTVTSAQKNPTAFYLCASSAGVLMNTEAFFGQGTRLTVV.

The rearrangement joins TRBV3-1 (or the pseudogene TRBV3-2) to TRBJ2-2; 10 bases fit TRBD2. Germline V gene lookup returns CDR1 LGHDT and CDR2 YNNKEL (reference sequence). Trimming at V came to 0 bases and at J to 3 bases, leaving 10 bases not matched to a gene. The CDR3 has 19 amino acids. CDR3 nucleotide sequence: TGTGCCAGCAGCCAAGAGAGCTGGCTAGCGGGGGCCTACACCGGGGAGCTGTTTTTT. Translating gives CASSQESWLAGAYTGELFF.

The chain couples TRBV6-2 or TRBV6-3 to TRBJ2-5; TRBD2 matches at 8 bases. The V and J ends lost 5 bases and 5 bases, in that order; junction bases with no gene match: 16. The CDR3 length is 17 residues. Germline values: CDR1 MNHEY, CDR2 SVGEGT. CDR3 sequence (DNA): TGTGCCAGCAGTGAGGACCCTAAGCGGGGGCTGAGGGAGACCCAGTACTTC. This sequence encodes CASSEDPKRGLRETQYF.

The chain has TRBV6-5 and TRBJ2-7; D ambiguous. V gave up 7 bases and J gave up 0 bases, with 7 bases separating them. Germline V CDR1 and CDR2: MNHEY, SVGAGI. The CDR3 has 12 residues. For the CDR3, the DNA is TGTGCCAGCAAAACTGCCTCCTACGAGCAGTACTTC. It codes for CASKTASYEQYF.

The CDR3 region is CASSLDGRGTGELFF. In DNA, the CDR3 is TGTGCCAGCAGCTTAGACGGGAGAGGGACCGGGGAGCTGTTTTTT. The gene calls are TRBV11-3 and TRBJ2-2, with D perhaps TRBD2 (6 bases). CDR3 size: 15 residues. Germline V CDR1 and CDR2: SGHNT, YENEEA. Trimming shortened V by 0 bases and J by 5 bases, and 10 bases separated the two germline ends.

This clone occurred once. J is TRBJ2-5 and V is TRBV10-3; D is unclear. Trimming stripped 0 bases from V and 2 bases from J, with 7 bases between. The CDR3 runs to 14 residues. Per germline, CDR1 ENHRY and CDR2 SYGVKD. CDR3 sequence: CAISESNQQETQYF. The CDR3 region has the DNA TGTGCCATCAGTGAGTCGAACCAGCAAGAGACCCAGTACTTC.

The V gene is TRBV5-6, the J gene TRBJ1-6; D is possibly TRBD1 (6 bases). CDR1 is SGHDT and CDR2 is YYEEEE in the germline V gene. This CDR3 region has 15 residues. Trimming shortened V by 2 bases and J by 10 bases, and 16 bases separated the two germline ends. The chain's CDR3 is CASSFRGATMSPLHF. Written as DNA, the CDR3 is TGTGCCAGCAGCTTCCGGGGGGCCACCATGTCACCCCTCCACTTT.

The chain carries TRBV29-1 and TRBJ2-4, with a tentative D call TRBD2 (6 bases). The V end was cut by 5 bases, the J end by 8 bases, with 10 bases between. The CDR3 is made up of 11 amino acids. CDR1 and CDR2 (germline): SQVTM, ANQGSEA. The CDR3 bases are TGCAGCGTTAGGGAGGTGTACATTCAGTACTTC. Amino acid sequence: CSVREVYIQYF.

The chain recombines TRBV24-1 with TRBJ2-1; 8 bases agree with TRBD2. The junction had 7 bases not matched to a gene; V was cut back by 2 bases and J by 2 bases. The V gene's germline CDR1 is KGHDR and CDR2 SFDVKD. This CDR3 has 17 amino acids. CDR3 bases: TGTGCCACCAGTGATTCCCCGGGAGCGGGAGCCTACAATGAGCAGTTCTTC. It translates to CATSDSPGAGAYNEQFF.

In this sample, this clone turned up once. CDR3 sequence: CASSRDRVGEQYF. CDR3 DNA sequence: TGTGCCAGCAGCCGGGACAGGGTAGGCGAGCAGTACTTC. This chain uses TRBV14 with TRBJ2-7; 9 positions agree with TRBD1. Germline CDR1 reads SGHDN; CDR2 reads FVKESK. This CDR3 is built from 13 residues. The V gene end was trimmed by 4 bases and the J gene end by 6 bases; junction bases not matched to a gene: 4.

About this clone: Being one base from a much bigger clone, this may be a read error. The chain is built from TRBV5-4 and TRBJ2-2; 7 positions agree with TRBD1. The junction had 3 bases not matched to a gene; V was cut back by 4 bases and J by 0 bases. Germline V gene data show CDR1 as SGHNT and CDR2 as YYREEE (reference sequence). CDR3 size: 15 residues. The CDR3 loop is CASSQGGANTGELFF. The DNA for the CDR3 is TGTGCCAGCAGCCAAGGGGGCGCGAACACCGGGGAGCTGTTTTTT.

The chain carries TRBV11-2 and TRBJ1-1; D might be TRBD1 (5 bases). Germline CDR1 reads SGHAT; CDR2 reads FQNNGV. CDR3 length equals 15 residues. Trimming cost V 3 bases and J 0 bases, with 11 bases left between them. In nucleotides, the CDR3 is TGTGCCAGCAGCTTGCAGGGATCGATGAACACTGAAGCTTTCTTT. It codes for CASSLQGSMNTEAFF.

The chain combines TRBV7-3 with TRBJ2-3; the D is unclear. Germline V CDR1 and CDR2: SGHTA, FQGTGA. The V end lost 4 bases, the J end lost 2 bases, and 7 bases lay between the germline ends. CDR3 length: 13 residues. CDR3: CASSSRATDTQYF. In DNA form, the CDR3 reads TGTGCCAGCAGCTCTCGAGCCACAGATACGCAGTATTTT.

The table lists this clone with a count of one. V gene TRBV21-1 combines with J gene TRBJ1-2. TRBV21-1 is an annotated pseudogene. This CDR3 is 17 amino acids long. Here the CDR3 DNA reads TGTGCCAGCAGCGAGTGTCCGGGTCCCCTTTTAGTTTATGGCTACACCTTC. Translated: CASSECPGPLLVYGYTF.

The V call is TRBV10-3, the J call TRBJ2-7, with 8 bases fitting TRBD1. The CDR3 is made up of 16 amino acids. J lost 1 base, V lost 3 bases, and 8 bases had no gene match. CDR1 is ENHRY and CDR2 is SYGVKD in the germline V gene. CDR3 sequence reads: CAISDITRTGSYEQYF. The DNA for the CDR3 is TGTGCCATCAGTGATATAACCAGGACAGGGTCCTACGAGCAGTACTTC.

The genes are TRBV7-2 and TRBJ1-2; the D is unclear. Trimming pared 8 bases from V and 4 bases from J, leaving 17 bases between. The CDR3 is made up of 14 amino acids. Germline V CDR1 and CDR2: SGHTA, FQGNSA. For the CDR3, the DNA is TGTGCCAGCCGGGGTCGGGCCGAAGTCTATGGCTACACCTTC. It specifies CASRGRAEVYGYTF. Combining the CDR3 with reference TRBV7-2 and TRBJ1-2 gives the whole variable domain GAGVSQSPSNKVTEKGKDVELRCDPISGHTALYWYRQSLGQGLEFLIYFQGNSAPDKSGLPSDRFSAERTGGSVSTLTIQRTQQEDSAVYLCASRGRAEVYGYTFGSGTRLTVV.